Following are 20 T cell receptor beta chains from one sample sequenced in a study of blood T cell repertoires in COVID-19. Repertoires were generated with immunoSEQ multiplex PCR, while TCRdb's copy carries only in-frame clones and drops some. The sample has 200,000 to 300,000 clones, approximately 86% seen once. The sequenced material came from peripheral blood. These receptors originate from a woman aged 60-75 years with COVID-19, enrolled during active disease.

The J gene is TRBJ1-1, the V gene TRBV14, with a weak D call TRBD1 (5 bases). Germline values: CDR1 SGHDN, CDR2 FVKESK. Trimming left V 1 base short and J 1 base short, with 13 bases between. The CDR3 contains 16 residues. The CDR3 bases are TGTGCCAGCAGCCAAGTTTCCAGGGCCGCGAACACTGAAGCTTTCTTT. It codes for CASSQVSRAANTEAFF.

The J gene is TRBJ1-5, the V gene TRBV3-1 (or the pseudogene TRBV3-2); a possible D gene is TRBD1 (5 bases). The germline V gene encodes CDR1 LGHDT and CDR2 YNNKEL (reference sequence). V was cut by 0 bases and J by 7 bases, with 13 bases left in between. CDR3 length: 15 residues. The CDR3 bases are TGTGCCAGCAGCCAAGATTTCGGGGGGTGGCAGCCCCAGCATTTT. It yields the protein CASSQDFGGWQPQHF.

V gene TRBV7-2 combines with J gene TRBJ2-7; 9 bases map to TRBD1. This CDR3 is 14 amino acids long. J lost 2 bases, V lost 5 bases, and 4 bases had no gene match. Germline CDR1 is SGHTA and CDR2 is FQGNSA. The CDR3 is CASSHGTGPYEQYF. The CDR3, as DNA: TGTGCCAGCAGCCACGGGACAGGGCCCTACGAGCAGTACTTC.

This rearrangement joins TRBV15 to TRBJ1-6, with 7 positions matching TRBD1. V dropped 3 bases and J dropped 8; count of bases not matched to a gene: 4. Germline V gene data show CDR1 as LNHNV and CDR2 as YYDKDF (reference sequence). This CDR3 has 14 residues. CDR3 amino acids: CATSSLDRDSPLHF. CDR3 sequence (DNA): TGTGCCACCAGCAGCCTCGACAGGGATTCACCCCTCCACTTT. Based on the CDR3 plus reference TRBV15 and TRBJ1-6, the full variable domain is DAMVIQNPRYQVTQFGKPVTLSCSQTLNHNVMYWYQQKSSQAPKLLFHYYDKDFNNEADTPDNFQSRRPNTSFCFLDIRSPGLGDTAMYLCATSSLDRDSPLHFGNGTRLTVT.

A single count supports this clone. The chain links TRBV7-2 to TRBJ2-7, with a tentative D call TRBD2 (6 bases). CDR1 and CDR2 (germline): SGHTA, FQGNSA. The V gene lost 8 bases and the J gene lost 1 base, with 18 bases spanning the gap. This CDR3 has 15 amino acids. The CDR3 is CASGPTVGGSYEQYF. CDR3 nucleotide sequence: TGTGCCAGCGGTCCGACGGTGGGGGGTTCCTACGAGCAGTACTTC.

The chain has TRBV14 and TRBJ2-6; 8 bases line up with TRBD1. J was trimmed by 0 bases and V by 5 bases; bases with no gene match: 6. The CDR3 is 17 residues long. In germline, CDR1 is SGHDN, CDR2 FVKESK. The CDR3 nucleotides are TGTGCCAGCAGCTACCGGACAGGGTTCTCTGGGGCCAACGTCCTGACTTTC. Its protein product is CASSYRTGFSGANVLTF.

The chain uses TRBV5-1 and TRBJ2-1, with 9 bases identical to TRBD2. The CDR3 totals 15 residues. Germline V gene sequence: CDR1 SGHRS, CDR2 YFSETQ. V was pared by 4 bases and J by 4 bases, with 6 bases of the junction left unmatched. The CDR3, as DNA: TGCGCCAGCAGCCCAGGACTAGCGAGATACAATGAGCAGTTCTTC. Translating it yields CASSPGLARYNEQFF.

The rearrangement joins TRBV7-9 to TRBJ1-4, with a tentative D call TRBD1 (6 bases). This CDR3 is 15 amino acids long. V was pared by 1 base and J by 3 bases, with 9 bases between. In germline, CDR1 is SEHNR, CDR2 FQNEAQ (reference sequence). The CDR3 DNA follows: TGTGCCAGCAGCTTAGATCGGACAGCTAATGAAAAACTGTTTTTT. Translated: CASSLDRTANEKLFF. The entire variable domain, with the rest obtained from reference TRBV7-9 and TRBJ1-4, is as follows: DTGVSQNPRHKITKRGQNVTFRCDPISEHNRLYWYRQTLGQGPEFLTYFQNEAQLEKSRLLSDRFSAERPKGSFSTLEIQRTEQGDSAMYLCASSLDRTANEKLFFGSGTQLSVL.

On this clone itself: An end of the junction differs from the germline gene, which may be a read error. The chain carries TRBV28 and TRBJ2-1; 10 bases line up with TRBD2. CDR3 length equals 16 residues. Per germline, CDR1 MDHEN and CDR2 SYDVKM. The CDR3 coding sequence is TGTACCAGCACCCTTCTGGGGCTAGCGGGGGCGACGGGGCAGTTCTTC. Translated, it gives CTSTLLGLAGATGQFF.

V and J are TRBV7-9 and TRBJ2-6, with D uncertain. Germline loops: CDR1 SEHNR, CDR2 FQNEAQ (reference sequence). The CDR3 runs to 15 residues. V was pared by 5 bases and J by 4 bases, with 12 bases between. The CDR3 DNA reads TGTGCCAGCAGCACTCTGAGAGGCGGGGCCAACGTCCTGACTTTC. Its protein is CASSTLRGGANVLTF.

This clone was detected only a few times. The V gene is TRBV2, the J gene TRBJ1-1; the match to TRBD1 covers 8 bases. The CDR3 has 16 amino acids. CDR1 is SNHLY, CDR2 FYNNEI, per germline. V was pared by 8 bases and J by 0 bases, with 11 bases of the junction left unmatched. The CDR3 coding sequence is TGTGCCAGCCGGGATTGGACAGGGCCAATGAACACTGAAGCTTTCTTT. Amino acids: CASRDWTGPMNTEAFF.

The genes are TRBV5-3 and TRBJ2-7; D is perhaps TRBD2 (5 bases). TRBV5-3 is classed as an ORF, of uncertain function. The CDR3 covers 16 residues. V shed 2 bases and J shed 6 bases, with 21 bases lying between them. In DNA form, the CDR3 reads TGTGCCAGAAGCTTCCCGGGAACGCCGACCCCCCGCGAGCAGTACTTC. This encodes CARSFPGTPTPREQYF.

V and J are TRBV7-2 and TRBJ2-2; no reliable D call. The germline V gene encodes CDR1 SGHTA and CDR2 FQGNSA. Trimming pared 3 bases from V and 0 bases from J, leaving 5 bases between. The CDR3 covers 14 residues. The CDR3 bases are TGTGCCAGCAGCTTCTCCTCGAACACCGGGGAGCTGTTTTTT. This sequence encodes CASSFSSNTGELFF. Full variable domain (rest looked up from reference TRBV7-2 and TRBJ2-2): GAGVSQSPSNKVTEKGKDVELRCDPISGHTALYWYRQSLGQGLEFLIYFQGNSAPDKSGLPSDRFSAERTGGSVSTLTIQRTQQEDSAVYLCASSFSSNTGELFFGEGSRLTVL.

V usage is TRBV28 and J usage is TRBJ1-2, with a tentative D call TRBD1 (5 bases). The CDR3 length is 12 residues. Trimming took 7 bases from V and 6 from J, leaving 12 bases between them. Per germline, CDR1 MDHEN and CDR2 SYDVKM. The CDR3 DNA is TGTGCCAGCATGGCAGGGTGGAATGGCTACACCTTC. Amino acid sequence: CASMAGWNGYTF.

V usage is TRBV10-3 and J usage is TRBJ2-3; D may be TRBD2 (5 bases). Trimming took 10 bases from V and 3 from J, leaving 17 bases between them. The CDR3 length is 14 residues. The V gene's germline CDR1 is ENHRY and CDR2 SYGVKD. The CDR3 region has the DNA TGTGCCACCGGGGAACGGACGGATACAGATACGCAGTATTTT. The encoded protein is CATGERTDTDTQYF.

The chain has TRBV4-3 and TRBJ2-7, with TRBD2 matching over 10 bases. The CDR3 is made up of 18 amino acids. Germline trimming cut 4 bases from V and 3 bases from J; bases unmatched to any gene: 15. Germline V gene lookup returns CDR1 LGHNA and CDR2 YSLEER. As DNA, the CDR3 is TGCGCCAGCAGCCGTACAGGGCCAGCGGGAGGGAGCGGCTACGAGCAGTACTTC. Encoded protein: CASSRTGPAGGSGYEQYF.

In its sample, this clone was seen a few times. The chain couples TRBV30 to TRBJ2-5; D call uncertain. V lost 0 bases, J lost 2 bases, and 7 bases lay in between. Germline CDR1 and CDR2: GTSNPN and SVGIG (reference sequence). The CDR3 runs to 13 residues. CDR3 region: CAWSVTVQETQYF. The CDR3 DNA is TGTGCCTGGAGTGTTACAGTGCAAGAGACCCAGTACTTC.

This chain links TRBV28 with TRBJ2-1, with TRBD2 matching 15 bases. The V gene end was trimmed by 6 bases and the J gene end by 4 bases; junction bases not matched to a gene: 16. The germline CDR1 and CDR2 sequences are MDHEN and SYDVKM. The CDR3 extends over 20 amino acids. CDR3 amino acids: CASRPPQRTSGRGFYNEQFF. CDR3 coding DNA: TGTGCCAGCAGGCCCCCCCAAAGGACTAGCGGGAGGGGATTTTACAATGAGCAGTTCTTC.

J is TRBJ2-1 and V is TRBV2, with 13 bases aligning to TRBD2. Trimming at V came to 5 bases and at J to 8 bases, leaving 12 bases not matched to a gene. The CDR3 extends over 17 amino acids. The germline V gene has CDR1 SNHLY and CDR2 FYNNEI. The CDR3 bases are TGTGCCAGCAGTCGGAACGGGGGACTAGCGGGAAAGGATGAGCAGTTCTTC. Its protein product is CASSRNGGLAGKDEQFF.

The CDR3: CASSLEKNRGPDTQYF. CDR3 DNA sequence: TGTGCCAGCAGTTTAGAGAAGAACAGGGGGCCAGATACGCAGTATTTT. The V and J genes are TRBV28 and TRBJ2-3; 9 bases agree with TRBD1. This CDR3 is 16 amino acids long. The germline V gene has CDR1 MDHEN and CDR2 SYDVKM. V lost 2 bases, J lost 4 bases, and 7 bases stayed unmatched.